This TCR beta chain was recovered during a study of blood T cell repertoires in COVID-19. A COVID-19 case had been met by exposed participants during the 2 weeks before study entry. Generated by immunoSEQ multiplex PCR, the TCRdb table keeps only in-frame clones and is missing some. The profile shows 350,000 to 500,000 clones, 88% of them singletons. The CDR3 length is 14 residues. Germline loops: CDR1 SNHLY, CDR2 FYNNEI. With 3 bases removed from V and 9 bases from J, the gap between germline ends came to 12 bases. The chain is built from TRBV2 and TRBJ1-6; no definite D call. This TCR was recovered from a woman aged 18-29 years who had been exposed to COVID-19. The sample consisted of PBMCs or T cells enriched from blood (not recorded which). CDR3 residues: CASSEATRTSPLHF. CDR3 DNA sequence: TGTGCCAGCAGTGAGGCGACACGCACTTCACCCCTCCACTTT.